Described below is a single T cell receptor (beta chain) sequence and its context. These data come from a study of intratumoral heterogeneity in liver cancer. The CDR3 covers 17 residues. J was trimmed by 0 bases and V by 2 bases; bases with no gene match: 8. Looked up from germline, CDR1 is MGHRA and CDR2 is YSYEKL. Profiling relied on immunoSEQ multiplex PCR, and the TCRdb table lists in-frame clones only, not all of them. The sample consists of 20,000 to 25,000 clones, around 67% of them appearing once. The sequence came from a woman between 70 and 85 years old with hepatocellular carcinoma. This specimen consisted of tumor-adjacent normal tissue, obtained before any cancer treatment. The V gene is TRBV4-1, the J gene TRBJ1-1; 8 nucleotides match TRBD1. The CDR3 coding sequence is TGCGCCAGCAGCCAATGGCAGGGGGCGGGGATGAACACTGAAGCTTTCTTT. This sequence encodes CASSQWQGAGMNTEAFF.